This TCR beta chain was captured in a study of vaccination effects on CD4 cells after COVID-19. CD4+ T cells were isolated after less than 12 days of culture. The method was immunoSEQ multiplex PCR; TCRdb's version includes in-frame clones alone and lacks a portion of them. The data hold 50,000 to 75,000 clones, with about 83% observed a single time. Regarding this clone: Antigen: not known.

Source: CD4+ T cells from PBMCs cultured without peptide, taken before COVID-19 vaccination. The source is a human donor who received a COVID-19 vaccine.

The CDR3 sequence: CASSFRWTTLDEMNTEAFF. The CDR3 nucleotides are TGTGCCAGCAGCTTTAGGTGGACAACTTTAGACGAAATGAACACTGAAGCTTTCTTT. The rearrangement links TRBV5-4 to TRBJ1-1, with D possibly TRBD1 on 5 matching bases. Germline V gene data show CDR1 as SGHNT and CDR2 as YYREEE (reference sequence). This CDR3 is built from 19 residues. Trimming removed 2 bases at V and 0 bases at J, with 23 bases between. Using reference TRBV5-4 and TRBJ1-1 for the parts outside the CDR3, the full variable domain is ETGVTQSPTHLIKTRGQQVTLRCSSQSGHNTVSWYQQALGQGPQFIFQYYREEENGRGNFPPRFSGLQFPNYSSELNVNALELDDSALYLCASSFRWTTLDEMNTEAFFGQGTRLTVV.